Sequencing of this T cell receptor (beta chain) was carried out in a study of response to subunit inactivated influenza vaccine. Study conclusions and caveats: The authors put forward the suggestion that each seasonal influenza vaccination may bring in only a limited number of new T cells.

One entry per CDR3 protein, called by TCRdb with MiXCR from the RT-PCR reads. The profile covers hundreds of thousands of distinct CDR3 sequences, with approximately 14% appearing a single time and 11% taken by the ten largest. A few counts support this clonotype. Its matching antigen is unknown. Germline CDR1 and CDR2: SEHNR and FQNEAQ (reference sequence). With 5 bases removed from V and 5 bases from J, the gap between germline ends came to 9 bases. The CDR3 extends over 12 amino acids. This clonotype was obtained from a man in his fifties who received an inactivated influenza vaccine. Source: PBMCs from blood, taken approximately 12 days after vaccination. The chain couples TRBV7-9 to TRBJ2-5, with D hard to call. The CDR3, as DNA: TGTGCCAGCAGCGACTTCCACGAGACCCAGTACTTC. Translated: CASSDFHETQYF.